A single sample gave rise to the 15 T cell receptor beta chains below, sequenced in a study of cytomegalovirus exposure and HLA in healthy donors (dated by TCRdb to about 2017). Library prep was done by the immunoSEQ multiplex PCR assay. For the multiplex PCR, a mixture combining 60 forward primers for TCR Vbeta segments and 13 reverse primers for TCR Jbeta segments was used. TCRdb retrieved this table from immuneACCESS and kept in-frame rearrangements only. Not all clones are present; in checked studies, unresolved V genes account for under half, and no reason is known for the remainder. The sample includes 200,000 to 300,000 clones, with 84% observed a single time. The top ten clonotypes cover roughly 2% of the sample. Sequenced: PBMCs. The receptors were gathered from a woman aged 40-49 years in good health and CMV-seropositive.

The genes are TRBV29-1 and TRBJ2-1, with a tentative D call TRBD1 (6 bases). Trimming took off 6 bases at V and 6 bases at J, with 21 bases between the two ends. This CDR3 spans 15 amino acids. The germline gives CDR1 SQVTM, CDR2 ANQGSEA. The CDR3 coding sequence is TGCAGCGTGCCCCCAGGGGAGTTCCTAAGCAATGAGCAGTTCTTC. Translating it yields CSVPPGEFLSNEQFF.

The chain couples TRBV25-1 to TRBJ1-2, with D perhaps TRBD1 (6 bases). The CDR3 loop spans 16 amino acids. Between the trimmed V and J ends, which lost 4 bases and 0 bases, there was a span of 15 bases. Germline CDR1 MGHDK, CDR2 SYGVNS. The CDR3 DNA reads TGTGCCAGCAGTGCATCCGGGACACCGGCTAACTATGGCTACACCTTC. Protein product: CASSASGTPANYGYTF.

The J gene is TRBJ2-3, the V gene TRBV28; 8 bases agree with TRBD1. This CDR3 has 15 residues. CDR1 is MDHEN and CDR2 is SYDVKM in the germline V gene. J lost 1 base, V lost 6 bases, and 6 bases had no gene match. CDR3 DNA sequence: TGTGCCAGCAGATATCTGGACAGGGGCACAGATACGCAGTATTTT. Encoded protein: CASRYLDRGTDTQYF.

For the CDR3, the DNA is TGTGCCACCACCGACCCCGGACACGACAATGAGCAGTTCTTC. Amino acid sequence: CATTDPGHDNEQFF. This chain links TRBV15 with TRBJ2-1; D perhaps matches TRBD1 (5 bases). The V end was cut by 7 bases, the J end by 5 bases, with 15 bases between. In germline, CDR1 is LNHNV, CDR2 YYDKDF (reference sequence). The CDR3 is 14 amino acids.

V is TRBV6-5 and J is TRBJ1-6; weak D call: TRBD1 (6 bases). Germline V lookup: CDR1 MNHEY, CDR2 SVGAGI. Trimming removed 5 bases at V and 7 bases at J, with 12 bases between. There are 14 residues in the CDR3. CDR3 DNA: TGTGCCAGCAGTCACAGGGATAGGAATTCACCCCTCCACTTT. Amino acid sequence: CASSHRDRNSPLHF.

The chain joins TRBV7-3 to TRBJ2-7; 11 bases map to TRBD2. Germline loops: CDR1 SGHTA, CDR2 FQGTGA. There are 15 residues in the CDR3. After removal of 5 bases from V and 3 bases from J, the junction contained 6 bases not matched to a gene. CDR3 sequence: CASSPGLAVIYEQYF. CDR3 nucleotide sequence: TGTGCCAGCAGCCCGGGACTAGCGGTTATCTACGAGCAGTACTTC.

This clone has only a few counts. The CDR3 spells CASSLIRGGYNEQFF. CDR3 DNA sequence: TGTGCCAGTAGCCTTATAAGAGGGGGCTACAATGAGCAGTTCTTC. J is TRBJ2-1 and V is TRBV19, with a weak D call TRBD1 (6 bases). The CDR3 sequence is 15 residues long. The V gene's germline CDR1 is LNHDA and CDR2 SQIVND (reference sequence). Trimming pared 6 bases from V and 3 bases from J, leaving 15 bases between.

The V and J genes are TRBV10-3 and TRBJ2-7, with 7 bases that match TRBD2. Germline V gene lookup returns CDR1 ENHRY and CDR2 SYGVKD. V shed 0 bases and J 4 bases; nucleotides not matched to a gene: 3. The CDR3 runs to 14 residues. The CDR3 sequence is CAISESGTTYEQYF. As DNA, the CDR3 is TGTGCCATCAGTGAGTCAGGGACTACGTACGAGCAGTACTTC.

V is TRBV11-2 and J is TRBJ2-7, with unresolved D. The CDR3 is made up of 14 amino acids. Germline CDR1 is SGHAT and CDR2 is FQNNGV. The V end lost 0 bases, the J end lost 1 base, and 7 bases lay between the germline ends. DNA for the CDR3: TGTGCCAGCAGCTTAGAACGGGTGTCCTACGAGCAGTACTTC. It specifies CASSLERVSYEQYF. The full variable domain, completed using reference TRBV11-2 and TRBJ2-7, is EAGVAQSPRYKIIEKRQSVAFWCNPISGHATLYWYQQILGQGPKLLIQFQNNGVVDDSQLPKDRFSAERLKGVDSTLKIQPAKLEDSAVYLCASSLERVSYEQYFGPGTRLTVT.

This rearrangement joins TRBV9 to TRBJ1-5; 9 bases match TRBD1. The germline V gene has CDR1 SGDLS and CDR2 YYNGEE. The junction had 4 bases not matched to a gene; V was cut back by 5 bases and J by 4 bases. The CDR3 loop spans 14 amino acids. This CDR3 reads CASSSTGGNQPQHF. CDR3 bases: TGTGCCAGCAGTTCGACAGGGGGAAATCAGCCCCAGCATTTT. Supplemented by reference TRBV9 and TRBJ1-5, the full variable domain reads DSGVTQTPKHLITATGQRVTLRCSPRSGDLSVYWYQQSLDQGLQFLIQYYNGEERAKGNILERFSAQQFPDLHSELNLSSLELGDSALYFCASSSTGGNQPQHFGDGTRLSIL.

This chain uses TRBV25-1 with TRBJ1-1, with 8 positions matching TRBD1. CDR1 MGHDK and CDR2 SYGVNS come from the germline V gene. V dropped 3 bases and J dropped 4; count of bases not matched to a gene: 7. The CDR3 is made up of 15 amino acids. The CDR3 loop is CASSETGVFGTEAFF. The CDR3 DNA follows: TGTGCCAGCAGTGAGACAGGGGTTTTTGGCACTGAAGCTTTCTTT.

The V call is TRBV4-3, the J call TRBJ2-2, with D possibly matching TRBD2 (6 bases). The V gene's germline CDR1 is LGHNA and CDR2 YSLEER. The CDR3 totals 18 residues. V lost 0 bases and J 0 bases, leaving 14 bases between the germline ends. The CDR3 reads CASSQESLAGTNTGELFF. The DNA for the CDR3 is TGCGCCAGCAGCCAAGAGAGTTTGGCGGGAACGAACACCGGGGAGCTGTTTTTT.

The genes are TRBV4-3 and TRBJ2-5; possibly TRBD1 for D (6 bases). The V gene's germline CDR1 is LGHNA and CDR2 YSLEER. The CDR3 is made up of 15 amino acids. Trimming left V 1 base short and J 5 bases short, with 14 bases between. For the CDR3, the DNA is TGCGCCAGCAGCCAAGGGCAGGGGACGCAGGAGACCCAGTACTTC. Its translation is CASSQGQGTQETQYF.

This chain links TRBV27 with TRBJ2-7; TRBD2 matches at 7 bases. Germline loops: CDR1 MNHEY, CDR2 SMNVEV (reference sequence). J lost 3 bases, V lost 3 bases, and 2 bases had no gene match. The CDR3 is 13 amino acids. The CDR3 loop reads CASSFASGYEQYF. The DNA for the CDR3 is TGTGCCAGCAGTTTCGCTAGCGGCTACGAGCAGTACTTC.

The chain links TRBV27 to TRBJ1-2, with TRBD1 as a possible D gene (6 bases). From germline, CDR1 is MNHEY and CDR2 SMNVEV (reference sequence). The CDR3 is 13 residues long. Trimming removed 6 bases at V and 6 bases at J, with 14 bases between. The CDR3 region is CASSLTTGNGYTF. CDR3 in DNA: TGTGCCAGCAGCTTAACCACAGGGAATGGCTACACCTTC.